This TCR beta chain was recovered during a study of a mutant IDH1 vaccine in newly diagnosed glioma. About the study: Sex among treated patients split about 60% male, roughly 38% female; mean age was roughly 40 years. The therapy given earlier, which was standard therapy, consisted of radiotherapy, temozolomide, or both, and most of the patients received both.

Stated time point: week 47, end of study. Each dose of the vaccine consisted of 300 ug of mutant IDH1 20-mer peptide, with topical imiquimod. The patients received vaccinations eight times, in weeks 1, 3, 5, 7, 11, 15, 19 and 23. Here immunoSEQ multiplex PCR was the method, and the copy in TCRdb shows in-frame clones only, minus some. The sample includes over 75,000 clones, more than 80% seen only once; the top ten take 4% to 5.5%. Concerning this clone: What it binds is unknown.

This CDR3 is 16 amino acids long. The V end lost 0 bases, the J end lost 1 base, and 13 bases lay between the germline ends. Germline V gene lookup returns CDR1 SGHNT and CDR2 YYREEE (reference sequence). The receptor's source is a man aged 35-49 years with glioma. Sequenced material: PBMCs, taken from a glioma patient whose treatment included an IDH1 peptide vaccine. The J gene is TRBJ2-5, the V gene TRBV5-4, with D possibly matching TRBD1 (5 bases). The CDR3: CASSLEPTAPQETQYF. CDR3 nucleotides: TGTGCCAGCAGCTTGGAACCGACAGCCCCCCAAGAGACCCAGTACTTC.